This T cell receptor (beta chain) comes out of a study of PD-1 blockade in classical Hodgkin lymphoma. TCRdb keeps only in-frame clones here, not all; method: immunoSEQ multiplex PCR. The data hold roughly 49,000 clones, with roughly 89% observed a single time. The time point here: cycle 4 day 1 (C4D1), after 5 to 7 weeks of nivolumab. All patients relapsed after autologous stem cell transplantation, and brentuximab vedotin exposure varied. The germline CDR1 and CDR2 sequences are MGHDK and SYGVNS. V was trimmed by 1 base and J by 9 bases, leaving 7 bases between them. This CDR3 is 12 amino acids long.

The sequence was obtained from a human donor with classical Hodgkin lymphoma. The sample here was peripheral blood mononuclear cells (PBMCs), taken before the fourth cycle of nivolumab. The V and J genes are TRBV25-1 and TRBJ1-5; D remains ambiguous. This chain's CDR3 is CASSEWNRPQHF. The CDR3 bases are TGTGCCAGCAGTGAATGGAACCGGCCCCAGCATTTT. The full variable domain, with the rest looked up from reference TRBV25-1 and TRBJ1-5, is EADIYQTPRYLVIGTGKKITLECSQTMGHDKMYWYQQDPGMELHLIHYSYGVNSTEKGDLSSESTVSRIRTEHFPLTLESARPSHTSQYLCASSEWNRPQHFGDGTRLSIL.